This entry lists 30 T cell receptor beta chains sequenced from one sample in a study of CD4 T cells in relation to SARS-CoV-2 and coronaviruses. Before the COVID-19 pandemic, during about 2010-2019, CD4+ T cells were taken from unexposed donors. The cells were cultured for 10 days before CD4+ T cells were isolated. Clones were sequenced by immunoSEQ multiplex PCR, and TCRdb holds only the in-frame ones, with some missing. Among about 25,000 clones, 76% were seen once, and the ten largest hold around a fifth. These receptors' targets are unknown. The sequenced sample consisted of CD4+ T cells from PBMCs, cultured in vitro. All receptors derive from a human donor in good health.

The chain couples TRBV7-7 to TRBJ2-3, with 11 bases identical to TRBD1. The CDR3 is made up of 15 amino acids. Germline CDR1 and CDR2: SSHAT and FNYEAQ (reference sequence). Trimming took 5 bases from V and 1 from J; bases not matched to a gene: 2. This chain's CDR3 is CASSTGQGGTDTQYF. The DNA for the CDR3 is TGTGCCAGCAGCACGGGACAGGGGGGCACAGATACGCAGTATTTT.

Of note for this clone: At one boundary the junction diverges from the germline segment, which might be a read error. This sequence joins TRBV7-9 and TRBJ1-1; TRBD1 matches at 8 bases. CDR1 is SEHNR and CDR2 is FQNEAQ in the germline V gene (reference sequence). The CDR3 has 14 amino acids. The CDR3 reads CASSLATGARSWGF. CDR3 DNA: TGTGCCAGCAGCTTAGCGACAGGGGCAAGGTCGTGGGGTTTT.

The chain has TRBV19 and TRBJ1-1, with D perhaps TRBD1 (5 bases). Trimming cost V 6 bases and J 4 bases, with 12 bases left between them. The CDR3 extends over 13 amino acids. The germline CDR1 and CDR2 sequences are LNHDA and SQIVND (reference sequence). The CDR3 nucleotides read TGTGCCAGTAGGAGTCAGGGTTTCACTGAAGCTTTCTTT. Translated, it gives CASRSQGFTEAFF.

This sequence joins TRBV7-2 and TRBJ1-2, with 7 bases identical to TRBD1. In germline, CDR1 is SGHTA, CDR2 FQGNSA. The J segment lost 4 bases and the V segment lost 2 bases, leaving 10 bases of the junction unmatched. CDR3 size: 16 residues. This CDR3 reads CASSLQSGQGVYGYTF. The CDR3 DNA sequence: TGTGCCAGCAGCTTACAATCCGGGCAGGGGGTCTATGGCTACACCTTC. The full variable domain, rest sourced from reference TRBV7-2 and TRBJ1-2, is GAGVSQSPSNKVTEKGKDVELRCDPISGHTALYWYRQSLGQGLEFLIYFQGNSAPDKSGLPSDRFSAERTGGSVSTLTIQRTQQEDSAVYLCASSLQSGQGVYGYTFGSGTRLTVV.

The V call is TRBV7-9, the J call TRBJ1-1, with D possibly being TRBD1 (6 bases). V was cut by 5 bases and J by 3 bases, with 16 bases left in between. The germline gives CDR1 SEHNR, CDR2 FQNEAQ (reference sequence). The CDR3 runs 15 residues. The CDR3 DNA sequence: TGTGCCAGCAGCGTACACAGGGATTTCGACACTGAAGCTTTCTTT. Protein product: CASSVHRDFDTEAFF.

The chain recombines TRBV4-3 with TRBJ2-3; possible D gene TRBD1, 5 bases. CDR1 and CDR2 (germline): LGHNA, YSLEER. The CDR3 covers 15 residues. The germline V and J ends were trimmed by 1 base and 2 bases, with 10 bases remaining between them. The DNA for the CDR3 is TGCGCCAGCAGCCAAGGCAGGGCCAACACAGATACGCAGTATTTT. This gives the protein CASSQGRANTDTQYF.

V and J are TRBV6-5 and TRBJ1-2, with TRBD1 as a possible D gene (6 bases). The V gene's germline CDR1 is MNHEY and CDR2 SVGAGI. V was pared by 0 bases and J by 3 bases, with 8 bases between. This CDR3 region has 14 residues. The CDR3 nucleotides read TGTGCCAGCAGTTACTCGGGGGCGGACTATGGCTACACCTTC. Encoded protein: CASSYSGADYGYTF.

The rearrangement links TRBV7-3 to TRBJ2-1; D perhaps matches TRBD2 (5 bases). Trimming pared 5 bases from V and 10 bases from J, leaving 15 bases between. In germline, CDR1 is SGHTA, CDR2 FQGTGA. The CDR3 has 13 amino acids. The CDR3 spells CASSAVPGGEQFF. For the CDR3, the DNA is TGTGCCAGCAGCGCGGTTCCCGGCGGGGAGCAGTTCTTC.

The rearrangement joins TRBV5-5 to TRBJ1-2; D is unclear. This CDR3 contains 14 residues. V dropped 2 bases and J dropped 1 base, with 9 bases sitting between them. Germline assignment: CDR1 SGHKS and CDR2 YYEKEE (reference sequence). In nucleotides, the CDR3 is TGTGCCAGCAGCTTTGGCGGGAGTAACTATGGCTACACCTTC. It translates to CASSFGGSNYGYTF. The entire variable domain, with the rest obtained from reference TRBV5-5 and TRBJ1-2, is as follows: DAGVTQSPTHLIKTRGQQVTLRCSPISGHKSVSWYQQVLGQGPQFIFQYYEKEERGRGNFPDRFSARQFPNYSSELNVNALLLGDSALYLCASSFGGSNYGYTFGSGTRLTVV.

This chain uses TRBV4-3 with TRBJ2-3, with 7 nucleotides matching TRBD2. After removal of 0 bases from V and 5 bases from J, the junction contained 8 bases not matched to a gene. This CDR3 is built from 16 residues. The germline V gene has CDR1 LGHNA and CDR2 YSLEER. This CDR3 is CASSQDVAAGLDTQYF. The CDR3 DNA follows: TGCGCCAGCAGCCAAGATGTTGCAGCGGGGTTAGATACGCAGTATTTT.

The chain links TRBV14 to TRBJ1-6; D unresolved. V was trimmed by 5 bases and J by 3 bases, leaving 14 bases between them. The CDR3 runs 16 residues. Germline assignment: CDR1 SGHDN and CDR2 FVKESK. The CDR3 DNA follows: TGTGCCAGCAGCGAAGCGGGGTCCATCTATAATTCACCCCTCCACTTT. Protein: CASSEAGSIYNSPLHF.

The sample holds a few counts of this clone. The chain combines TRBV7-2 with TRBJ2-1; the match to TRBD2 covers 10 bases. Germline CDR1 SGHTA, CDR2 FQGNSA. The CDR3 totals 15 residues. The trim removed 7 bases at V and 0 bases at J, leaving 3 bases unmatched. CDR3 sequence reads: CASKASGSSYNEQFF. The CDR3 coding sequence is TGTGCCAGCAAGGCTAGCGGGAGCTCCTACAATGAGCAGTTCTTC.

The J gene is TRBJ1-6, the V gene TRBV5-1, with D uncertain. The CDR3 covers 15 residues. Germline-derived CDR1 and CDR2 are SGHRS and YFSETQ. The germline V and J ends were trimmed by 0 bases and 6 bases, with 10 bases remaining between them. The DNA for the CDR3 is TGCGCCAGCAGCTTGGACGGGATTCCTAATTCACCCCTCCACTTT. It yields the protein CASSLDGIPNSPLHF.

The V call is TRBV7-8, the J call TRBJ2-3; TRBD2 matches at 12 bases. Germline assignment: CDR1 SGHVS and CDR2 FQNEAQ. V was clipped by 4 bases and J by 2 bases; unmatched bases: 4. This CDR3 has 16 amino acids. CDR3 nucleotide sequence: TGTGCCAGCAGCTCTCGGACTAGCGGGGTCACAGATACGCAGTATTTT. This translates into CASSSRTSGVTDTQYF. The entire variable domain, with the rest obtained from reference TRBV7-8 and TRBJ2-3, is as follows: GAGVSQSPRYKVAKRGQDVALRCDPISGHVSLFWYQQALGQGPEFLTYFQNEAQLDKSGLPSDRFFAERPEGSVSTLKIQRTQQEDSAVYLCASSSRTSGVTDTQYFGPGTRLTVL.

This clone was observed once. The V gene is TRBV7-9, the J gene TRBJ2-5; either TRBD1 or TRBD2 may fit D (6 bases each). There are 18 residues in the CDR3. V shed 6 bases and J shed 5 bases, with 28 bases lying between them. Germline loops: CDR1 SEHNR, CDR2 FQNEAQ (reference sequence). This CDR3 reads CASRQGGLGAPWRETQYF. The CDR3, as DNA: TGTGCCAGCAGGCAAGGGGGACTCGGGGCCCCGTGGAGGGAGACCCAGTACTTC.

The gene calls are TRBV24-1 and TRBJ2-1, with D uncertain. Germline values: CDR1 KGHDR, CDR2 SFDVKD. The length of the CDR3 is 11 residues. The V and J ends lost 3 bases and 10 bases respectively, with 6 bases between them. This chain's CDR3 is CATSDGREQFF. In DNA form, the CDR3 reads TGTGCCACCAGTGATGGGCGGGAGCAGTTCTTC.

This clone came up once. V gene TRBV4-1 combines with J gene TRBJ1-2, with a weak D call TRBD1 (6 bases). There are 15 residues in the CDR3. Germline CDR1 reads MGHRA; CDR2 reads YSYEKL. Trimming cost V 0 bases and J 3 bases, with 11 bases left between them. This CDR3 is CASSQDWAGDYGYTF. CDR3 bases: TGCGCCAGCAGCCAAGATTGGGCAGGGGACTATGGCTACACCTTC.

The genes are TRBV13 and TRBJ2-5, with TRBD1 as a possible D gene (5 bases). The CDR3 is made up of 14 amino acids. The germline V and J ends were trimmed by 5 bases and 2 bases, with 12 bases remaining between them. The germline gives CDR1 PRHDT, CDR2 FYEKMQ (reference sequence). The CDR3 region is CASSLGRAQETQYF. The CDR3 DNA follows: TGTGCCAGCAGCCTCGGCAGGGCTCAAGAGACCCAGTACTTC.

CDR3 nucleotides: TGCAGCGTTGAAGTGGCCCAGCGAGGGGAGCAGTACTTC. Residues: CSVEVAQRGEQYF. The V and J genes are TRBV29-1 and TRBJ2-7; weak D call: TRBD2 (5 bases). With 1 base removed from V and 7 bases from J, the gap between germline ends came to 14 bases. Germline V gene data show CDR1 as SQVTM and CDR2 as ANQGSEA. CDR3 length: 13 residues.

This clone appeared a few times. The chain recombines TRBV27 with TRBJ2-3; D possibly matches TRBD1 or TRBD2 (5 bases each). From germline, CDR1 is MNHEY and CDR2 SMNVEV (reference sequence). CDR3 length: 13 amino acids. Trimming shortened V by 6 bases and J by 6 bases, and 13 bases separated the two germline ends. The CDR3 region is CASRGELVDTQYF. The CDR3 nucleotides are TGTGCCAGCAGGGGGGAGCTTGTTGATACGCAGTATTTT.

This clone has just a few counts. The chain employs TRBV4-1 and TRBJ1-5; a possible D gene is TRBD1 (6 bases). The V gene lost 0 bases and the J gene lost 11 bases, with 14 bases spanning the gap. Germline loops: CDR1 MGHRA, CDR2 YSYEKL. The CDR3 loop spans 14 amino acids. CDR3 sequence reads: CASSQDEGGSAQHF. CDR3 bases: TGCGCCAGCAGCCAAGATGAGGGGGGGTCAGCCCAGCATTTT.

The chain has TRBV11-2 and TRBJ2-1, with D tentatively TRBD1 or TRBD2 (5 bases each). In germline, CDR1 is SGHAT, CDR2 FQNNGV. The CDR3 has 13 residues. V gave up 8 bases and J gave up 7 bases, with 15 bases separating them. The CDR3 DNA follows: TGTGCCAGCGCCGGGACCAAAGGGAATGAGCAGTTCTTC. This encodes CASAGTKGNEQFF.

J is TRBJ2-7 and V is TRBV19; D remains unclear. Trimming cost V 4 bases and J 6 bases, with 16 bases left between them. Germline V gene lookup returns CDR1 LNHDA and CDR2 SQIVND (reference sequence). CDR3 length: 14 residues. This CDR3 is CASSSGYGRGEQYF. CDR3 DNA sequence: TGTGCCAGTAGTAGCGGATATGGGCGAGGCGAGCAGTACTTC.

The chain employs TRBV9 and TRBJ1-1, with no clear D. Trimming stripped 2 bases from V and 1 base from J, with 12 bases between. CDR3 length equals 15 residues. Germline V gene lookup returns CDR1 SGDLS and CDR2 YYNGEE. CDR3 sequence: CASSVGNLGNTEAFF. As DNA, the CDR3 is TGTGCCAGCAGCGTCGGGAATCTGGGGAACACTGAAGCTTTCTTT.

The chain recombines TRBV20-1 with TRBJ2-1; unclear D gene. The germline V gene has CDR1 DFQATT and CDR2 SNEGSKA (reference sequence). The V end was cut by 4 bases, the J end by 10 bases, with 8 bases between. The CDR3 is 10 residues long. In DNA, the CDR3 is TGCAGTGCTAAAGACTGGGAGCAGTTCTTC. Amino acids: CSAKDWEQFF.

In its sample, this clone ranks as hyperexpanded. The rearrangement links TRBV4-2 to TRBJ2-7, with 7 bases fitting TRBD1. In germline, CDR1 is LGHNA, CDR2 YNFKEQ. Losses at the gene ends were 3 bases for V and 5 bases for J; bases not matched to a gene: 10. This CDR3 comprises 15 residues. CDR3 bases: TGTGCCAGCAGCCATCAAGGGGGCGCAGGTGACGAGCAGTACTTC. Its protein product is CASSHQGGAGDEQYF.

This clone was observed a handful of times. The CDR3 nucleotides are TGCGCCAGCAGCCAAGATCGGCATTCACCCCTCCACTTT. This gives the protein CASSQDRHSPLHF. The chain is built from TRBV4-1 and TRBJ1-6; no firm D call. CDR1 is MGHRA and CDR2 is YSYEKL in the germline V gene. The V gene lost 0 bases and the J gene lost 8 bases, with 5 bases spanning the gap. This CDR3 comprises 13 residues.

The V call is TRBV7-9, the J call TRBJ2-1, with 9 bases aligning to TRBD1. The CDR3 runs to 15 residues. Unmatched junction bases numbered 10, after V lost 6 bases and J lost 7 bases. Germline CDR1 reads SEHNR; CDR2 reads FQNEAQ (reference sequence). CDR3 nucleotides: TGTGCCAGCAGGCTATCGGGACAGGGAGGGAATGAGCAGTTCTTC. It is translated as CASRLSGQGGNEQFF.

The chain has TRBV25-1 and TRBJ2-7, with 9 bases that match TRBD1. V trimming: 2 bases; J trimming: 5 bases; junction bases outside the gene matches: 7. Germline CDR1 reads MGHDK; CDR2 reads SYGVNS. The length of the CDR3 is 15 residues. CDR3 nucleotide sequence: TGTGCCAGCAGTGAAGGGGGACAGGGATCCGACGAGCAGTACTTC. Protein: CASSEGGQGSDEQYF.

This chain connects TRBV9 to TRBJ1-6, with D perhaps matching TRBD1 (6 bases). Germline-derived CDR1 and CDR2 are SGDLS and YYNGEE. Trimming shortened V by 2 bases and J by 9 bases, and 9 bases separated the two germline ends. The CDR3 covers 13 residues. The CDR3 DNA reads as TGTGCCAGCAGCGTGGACAGTCGTTCACCCCTCCACTTT. This gives the protein CASSVDSRSPLHF. Drawing the rest from reference TRBV9 and TRBJ1-6, the complete variable domain is DSGVTQTPKHLITATGQRVTLRCSPRSGDLSVYWYQQSLDQGLQFLIQYYNGEERAKGNILERFSAQQFPDLHSELNLSSLELGDSALYFCASSVDSRSPLHFGNGTRLTVT.